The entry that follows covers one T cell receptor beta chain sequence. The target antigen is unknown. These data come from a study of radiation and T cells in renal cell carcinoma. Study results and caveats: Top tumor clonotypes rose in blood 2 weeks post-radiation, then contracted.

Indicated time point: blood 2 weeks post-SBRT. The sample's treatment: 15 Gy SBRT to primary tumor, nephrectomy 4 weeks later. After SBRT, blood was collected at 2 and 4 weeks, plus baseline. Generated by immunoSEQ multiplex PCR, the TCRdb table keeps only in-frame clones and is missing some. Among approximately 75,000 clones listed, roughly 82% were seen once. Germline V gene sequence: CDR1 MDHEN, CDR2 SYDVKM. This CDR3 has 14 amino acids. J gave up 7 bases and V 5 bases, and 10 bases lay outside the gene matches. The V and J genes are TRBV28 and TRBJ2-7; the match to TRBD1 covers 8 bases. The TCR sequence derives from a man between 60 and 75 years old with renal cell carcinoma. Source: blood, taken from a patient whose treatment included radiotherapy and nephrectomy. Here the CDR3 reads CASSPYDRGLEQYF. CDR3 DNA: TGTGCCAGCAGTCCCTATGACAGGGGCCTGGAGCAGTACTTC.